Each of the 2 T cell receptor beta chains below was sequenced from the same sample in a study of T cells in Graves' hyperthyroidism and ophthalmopathy. RNA transcripts provided the source from which TCR beta CDR3 regions were amplified. With the HTBI primer set, the TCR CDR3 went through a first round of RT-PCR. TCRdb recomputed calls from the multiplex PCR reads with MiXCR, one row per CDR3 protein. The sample shows 250,000 to 300,000 distinct CDR3 sequences, roughly 14% of them seen only once. What was sequenced was blood. These receptors were obtained from a middle-aged woman with Graves' hyperthyroidism that later progressed to Graves' ophthalmopathy.

This clonotype has just a few counts. The chain uses TRBV19 and TRBJ2-6; no firm D call. V lost 4 bases to trimming and J lost 2 bases, with 3 bases between them. This CDR3 has 13 amino acids. Germline lookup yields CDR1 LNHDA and CDR2 SQIVND (reference sequence). For the CDR3, the DNA is TGTGCCAGTAGTACCCCTGGGGCCAACGTCCTGACTTTC. Translating it yields CASSTPGANVLTF.

This clonotype came up many times. The V and J genes are TRBV5-1 and TRBJ2-2, with 8 bases that match TRBD2. This CDR3 comprises 15 residues. With V trimmed by 4 bases and J by 2 bases, 4 bases remained unmatched. Germline-derived CDR1 and CDR2 are SGHRS and YFSETQ. CDR3 in amino acids: CASSVLAVNTGELFF. In DNA form, the CDR3 reads TGCGCCAGCAGCGTACTAGCGGTTAACACCGGGGAGCTGTTTTTT.